This T cell receptor beta chain originates from a study of T cells expressing NK-cell markers (TCRdb year 2020). Study-wide context: Three sorted T-cell subsets (CD3+CD56+NKG2C+, CD3+CD56+NKG2C- and CD3+CD56-NKG2C+) from several donors had their TCR beta-chain repertoires profiled. Of the eight sequenced donors, seven were found to be HCMV-seropositive and one was found to be HCMV-seronegative. The study sequenced eight donors, all healthy volunteers chosen at random: three men and five women. The libraries were sequenced on Illumina HiSeq 2000/2500, MiSeq or NextSeq, producing 2 x 150 bp reads.

Results and caveats for the whole study, not just this receptor: Those dominant clonotypes were again the most abundant among CD3+CD56-NKG2C+ cells in a handful of donors, at roughly 25-65%. Whether the expanded NKG2C-expressing T cell clones were specific for HCMV antigens was left unclear. In several donors, the dominant CD3+CD56+NKG2C+ clonotypes were found to rank among the top 10 CD8+ clonotypes and to make up roughly 1.0-7.0% of CD8+ T cells.

Counted from cysteine to phenylalanine, this CDR3 has 16 amino acids. DNA was not recorded. The germline V gene encodes CDR1 SEHNR and CDR2 FQNEAQ (reference sequence). HCMV-specific IgG was detected in serum with a commercial ELISA kit to determine HCMV serostatus. Ficoll density gradient centrifugation was used to isolate peripheral blood mononuclear cells from blood. A remark on this clonotype: Its target antigen remains unknown.

Instrument on record: Illumina HiSeq 2000. TCR beta cDNA libraries were made by 5'RACE template switching that added a universal primer site and unique molecular identifiers. Synthesis of cDNA was primed from the TCR beta constant segment and was followed by two consecutive PCR amplification steps. Per the source publication's procedure: MIGEC handled demultiplexing of the reads and grouping by UMI, while MiTCR was used to assemble and quantify clonotypes. To exclude erroneous sequences, any TCR cDNA sequence not supported by at least two reads was discarded. The tcR package was used for downstream repertoire analysis, and clonotypes were matched across fractions by CDR3 nucleotide sequence plus V segment. Antigen specificity was annotated against VDJdb with VDJmatch, allowing one amino acid substitution in CDR3. Each entry corresponds to one CDR3 protein sequence from reads that TCRdb reprocessed, and DNA is not given. TCRdb, not the original authors, processed these V and J calls. This sample's table has entries for some 460,000 distinct CDR3 sequences. Over 1.1% of the sample belongs to the ten largest clones.

This chain is built from TRBV7-9 and TRBJ1-4. The clonotype was recovered from a woman aged 50 to 60 in good health. Donor details come from another sample of the same person, matched by shared clones. Sequencing was done on a sample of blood T cells: a sorted CD56 or NKG2C T cell subset, CD4+ or CD8+ T cells, or bulk PBMC T cells (not recorded which). The CDR3 has the sequence CASSLAQVGPNEKLFF.